A selection of T cell receptor beta chains follows, all from one sample in a study of blood T cell repertoires in COVID-19. The repertoire was sequenced with immunoSEQ multiplex PCR; TCRdb's copy has only in-frame clones and lacks some. The table records about 180,000 clones, 70% to 90% of them present only once. Material for sequencing was peripheral blood. These receptors were collected from a man aged 50-60 years with active or convalescent COVID-19. CDR3s include the opening cysteine and the closing phenylalanine or tryptophan. A D gene is named only where the DNA matches it firmly. Clone sizes are given selectively: once, few, many, or a class where the clone is expanded.

J | D | size | V | CDR3 | DNA
TRBJ1-1 | TRBD1 | . | TRBV3-1/TRBV3-2 | CASSSEQGTEAFF | TGTGCCAGCAGTTCGGAACAGGGGACTGAAGCTTTCTTT
TRBJ2-3 | . | . | TRBV5-1 | CASSLAAAKDTQYF | TGCGCCAGCAGCTTGGCGGCAGCGAAGGATACGCAGTATTTT
TRBJ2-6 | . | . | TRBV5-6 | CASTPRSNSGANVLTF | TGTGCCAGCACCCCTCGGTCCAACTCTGGGGCCAACGTCCTGACTTTC
TRBJ1-2 | TRBD1 | . | TRBV28 | CASSFTGGFYGYTF | TGTGCCAGCAGTTTTACAGGGGGCTTTTATGGCTACACCTTC
TRBJ1-5 | . | . | TRBV5-1 | CASSLAGLSNQPQHF | TGCGCCAGCAGCTTGGCTGGGCTTAGCAATCAGCCCCAGCATTTT
TRBJ2-5 | TRBD2 | . | TRBV3-1/TRBV3-2 | CASSRTSTPETQYF | TGTGCCAGCAGCCGGACTAGTACGCCAGAGACCCAGTACTTC
TRBJ1-4 | . | . | TRBV7-3 | CASSASPGARKLFF | TGTGCCAGCAGCGCCTCCCCAGGGGCGCGGAAACTGTTTTTT
TRBJ2-1 | TRBD2 | . | TRBV7-9 | CASSLERGASYNEQFF | TGTGCCAGCAGCTTGGAGCGGGGCGCATCCTACAATGAGCAGTTCTTC
TRBJ1-4 | TRBD1 | . | TRBV29-1 | CSVRGTVNEKLFF | TGCAGCGTTCGTGGGACAGTGAATGAAAAACTGTTTTTT
TRBJ1-4 | . | . | TRBV25-1 | CASSSGVKEKLFF | TGTGCCAGCAGTTCAGGGGTAAAAGAAAAACTGTTTTTT
TRBJ1-1 | TRBD1 | few | TRBV24-1 | CATKGQGSHGTEAFF | TGTGCCACCAAAGGACAGGGGAGTCATGGCACTGAAGCTTTCTTT
TRBJ1-5 | TRBD1 | . | TRBV19 | CASSIEYLGTGVSNQPQHF | TGTGCCAGTAGTATAGAGTATTTGGGGACAGGGGTTAGCAATCAGCCCCAGCATTTT
TRBJ1-4 | TRBD1 | . | TRBV2 | CASHGTANEKLFF | TGTGCCAGCCACGGGACAGCTAATGAAAAACTGTTTTTT
TRBJ1-3 | TRBD1 | . | TRBV19 | CASSVQGAPGNTIYF | TGTGCCAGTAGTGTACAGGGGGCCCCTGGAAACACCATATATTTT
TRBJ2-1 | . | once | TRBV11-3 | CASSSTSYNEQFF | TGTGCCAGCAGCTCAACTTCCTACAATGAGCAGTTCTTC
TRBJ1-2 | TRBD1 | . | TRBV18 | CASSPPGQGAVGYGYTF | TGTGCCAGCTCACCACCGGGACAGGGGGCCGTCGGCTATGGCTACACCTTC
TRBJ2-5 | . | . | TRBV7-2 | CASSFASVPQETQYF | TGTGCCAGCAGCTTTGCTAGCGTACCCCAAGAGACCCAGTACTTC
TRBJ2-1 | TRBD1 | once | TRBV29-1 | CSVGGQGKGLNEQFF | TGCAGCGTTGGGGGACAGGGAAAGGGCTTGAATGAGCAGTTCTTC
TRBJ2-2 | . | few | TRBV20-1 | CSASKVGQGADTGELFF | TGCAGTGCTAGTAAAGTAGGTCAAGGAGCGGACACCGGGGAGCTGTTTTTT
TRBJ2-1 | . | . | TRBV27 | CASSLSSYNEQFF | TGTGCCAGCAGTTTGAGCTCCTACAATGAGCAGTTCTTC
TRBJ1-2 | . | . | TRBV3-1/TRBV3-2 | CASSPTDTSTHGYTF | TGTGCCAGCAGCCCGACCGACACCAGTACCCATGGCTACACCTTC
TRBJ1-1 | . | . | TRBV6-1 | CASSEWASNTEAFF | TGTGCCAGCAGTGAGTGGGCTTCAAACACTGAAGCTTTCTTT
TRBJ1-4 | . | . | TRBV18 | CASSPRQQNEKLFF | TGTGCCAGCTCACCACGACAGCAGAATGAAAAACTGTTTTTT
TRBJ1-2 | . | . | TRBV5-5 | CASPSPGSTLFYGYTF | TGTGCCAGCCCCTCGCCAGGCAGCACCCTTTTCTATGGCTACACCTTC
TRBJ2-3 | TRBD1 | . | TRBV30 | CAWSVGQGVDTQYF | TGTGCCTGGAGTGTAGGACAGGGAGTAGATACGCAGTATTTT
TRBJ1-2 | . | . | TRBV6-2/TRBV6-3 | CASSYLRGGYTF | TGTGCCAGCAGTTACCTCAGGGGTGGCTACACCTTC
TRBJ2-5 | . | . | TRBV9 | CASSGTPLGETQYF | TGTGCCAGCAGTGGGACTCCCTTGGGGGAGACCCAGTACTTC
TRBJ1-1 | TRBD1 | . | TRBV6-5 | CASHQGVRDTEAFF | TGTGCCAGCCACCAGGGGGTTAGGGACACTGAAGCTTTCTTT
TRBJ2-1 | TRBD2 | . | TRBV7-3 | CASSLTGGTSASYNEQFF | TGTGCCAGCAGCTTAACGGGAGGGACTAGCGCGTCCTACAATGAGCAGTTCTTC
TRBJ1-2 | . | few | TRBV5-4 | CASSLGGQAQEGYTF | TGTGCCAGCAGCTTGGGAGGGCAGGCCCAGGAGGGCTACACCTTC
TRBJ2-7 | TRBD2 | . | TRBV12-3/TRBV12-4 | CASRLAGAYEQYF | TGTGCCAGCAGACTAGCGGGGGCCTACGAGCAGTACTTC
TRBJ1-5 | . | . | TRBV27 | CASTSTGYSNQPQHF | TGTGCCAGCACCTCCACAGGGTATAGCAATCAGCCCCAGCATTTT
TRBJ1-1 | . | . | TRBV7-2 | CASSLANAGYTEAFF | TGTGCCAGCAGCTTAGCGAATGCAGGGTACACTGAAGCTTTCTTT
TRBJ2-1 | . | once | TRBV7-3 | CASPRRVTNEQFF | TGTGCCAGCCCACGACGGGTTACGAATGAGCAGTTCTTC
TRBJ1-2 | . | . | TRBV3-1/TRBV3-2 | CASSPGGRVVGYTF | TGTGCCAGCAGCCCGGGGGGTAGGGTGGTTGGCTACACCTTC
TRBJ2-7 | TRBD2 | . | TRBV30 | CAWRVLAGVKGNGEQYF | TGTGCCTGGAGAGTTTTAGCGGGAGTAAAGGGTAATGGCGAGCAGTACTTC
TRBJ1-2 | . | . | TRBV28 | CASRLSGGAYGYTF | TGTGCCAGCAGGTTAAGCGGGGGGGCCTATGGCTACACCTTC
TRBJ2-7 | TRBD1 | . | TRBV18 | CASSTGGHEQYF | TGTGCCAGCTCCACAGGGGGCCACGAGCAGTACTTC
TRBJ2-2 | . | . | TRBV5-1 | CASSGRGELFF | TGCGCCAGCAGCGGGCGTGGGGAGCTGTTTTTT
TRBJ2-1 | . | . | TRBV14 | CASSQLGRSPEQFF | TGTGCCAGCAGCCAACTAGGTAGAAGCCCTGAGCAGTTCTTC
TRBJ1-6 | . | few | TRBV6-5 | CASSYFGGEKNSPLHF | TGTGCCAGCAGTTACTTCGGGGGTGAAAAGAATTCACCCCTCCACTTT
TRBJ2-3 | TRBD2 | . | TRBV4-1 | CASSPRGLAGVTDTQYF | TGCGCCAGCAGCCCCCGGGGACTAGCGGGCGTCACAGATACGCAGTATTTT
TRBJ2-7 | . | once | TRBV7-3 | CASSIDRSSYEQYF | TGTGCCAGCAGCATAGACAGGAGCTCCTACGAGCAGTACTTC